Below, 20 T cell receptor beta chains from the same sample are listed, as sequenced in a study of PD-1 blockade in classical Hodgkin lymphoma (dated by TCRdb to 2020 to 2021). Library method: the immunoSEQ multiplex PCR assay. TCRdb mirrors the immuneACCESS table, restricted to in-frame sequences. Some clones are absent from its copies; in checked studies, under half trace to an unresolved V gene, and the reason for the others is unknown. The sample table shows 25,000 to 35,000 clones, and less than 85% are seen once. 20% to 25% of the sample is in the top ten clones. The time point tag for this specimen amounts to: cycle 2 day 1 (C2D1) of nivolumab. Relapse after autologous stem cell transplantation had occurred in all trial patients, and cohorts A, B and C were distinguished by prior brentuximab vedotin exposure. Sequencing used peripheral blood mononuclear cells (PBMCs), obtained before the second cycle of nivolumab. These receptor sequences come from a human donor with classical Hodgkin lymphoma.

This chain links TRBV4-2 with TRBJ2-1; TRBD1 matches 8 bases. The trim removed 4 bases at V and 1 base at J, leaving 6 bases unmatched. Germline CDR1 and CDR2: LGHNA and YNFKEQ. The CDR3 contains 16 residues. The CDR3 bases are TGTGCCAGCAGCCCTCCGGACAGGGCTTCCTACAATGAGCAGTTCTTC. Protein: CASSPPDRASYNEQFF.

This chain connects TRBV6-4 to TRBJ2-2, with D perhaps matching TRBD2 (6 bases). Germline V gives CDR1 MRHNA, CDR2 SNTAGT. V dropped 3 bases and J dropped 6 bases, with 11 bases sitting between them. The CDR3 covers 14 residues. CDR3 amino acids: CASSEEGSAGELFF. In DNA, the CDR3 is TGTGCCAGCAGTGAGGAGGGGTCGGCCGGGGAGCTGTTTTTT.

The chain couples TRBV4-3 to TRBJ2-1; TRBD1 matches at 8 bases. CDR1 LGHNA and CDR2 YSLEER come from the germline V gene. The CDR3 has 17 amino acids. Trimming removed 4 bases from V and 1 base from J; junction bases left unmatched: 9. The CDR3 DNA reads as TGCGCCAGCAGCCCGAACGACAGGGGCCTATCCTACAATGAGCAGTTCTTC. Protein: CASSPNDRGLSYNEQFF.

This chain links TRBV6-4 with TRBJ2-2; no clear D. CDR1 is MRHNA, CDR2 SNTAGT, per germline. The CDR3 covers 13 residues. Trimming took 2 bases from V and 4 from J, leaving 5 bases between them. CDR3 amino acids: CASSDRATGELFF. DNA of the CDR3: TGTGCCAGCAGTGACAGGGCCACCGGGGAGCTGTTTTTT.

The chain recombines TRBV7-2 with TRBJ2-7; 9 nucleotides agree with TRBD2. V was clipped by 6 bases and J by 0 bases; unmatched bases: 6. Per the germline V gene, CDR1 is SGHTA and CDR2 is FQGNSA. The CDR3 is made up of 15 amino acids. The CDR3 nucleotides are TGTGCCAGCAGACAAACTAGCGGGCACTCCTACGAGCAGTACTTC. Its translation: CASRQTSGHSYEQYF.

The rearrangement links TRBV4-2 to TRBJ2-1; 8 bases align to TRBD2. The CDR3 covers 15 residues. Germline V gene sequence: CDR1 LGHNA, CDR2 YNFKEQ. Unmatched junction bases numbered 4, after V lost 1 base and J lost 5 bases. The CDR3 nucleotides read TGTGCCAGCAGCCAAGTTTCGGGGGGGGACAATGAGCAGTTCTTC. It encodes CASSQVSGGDNEQFF.

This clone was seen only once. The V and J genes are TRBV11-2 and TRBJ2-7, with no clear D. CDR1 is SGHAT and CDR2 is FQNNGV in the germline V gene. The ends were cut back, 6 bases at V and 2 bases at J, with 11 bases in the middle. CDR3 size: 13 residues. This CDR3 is CASSPTRAYEQYF. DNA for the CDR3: TGTGCCAGCAGTCCTACCCGGGCCTACGAGCAGTACTTC.

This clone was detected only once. The CDR3 nucleotides read TGTGCCAGCTCACGTCCCCTTCTGGGGGCTTTCTTT. Amino acids: CASSRPLLGAFF. The V and J genes are TRBV18 and TRBJ1-1, with D hard to call. The CDR3 has 12 amino acids. Germline V gives CDR1 KGHSH, CDR2 LQKENI. The germline V and J ends were trimmed by 4 bases and 11 bases, with 14 bases remaining between them. Filled out from reference TRBV18 and TRBJ1-1, the complete variable domain reads NAGVMQNPRHLVRRRGQEARLRCSPMKGHSHVYWYRQLPEEGLKFMVYLQKENIIDESGMPKERFSAEFPKEGPSILRIQQVVRGDSAAYFCASSRPLLGAFFGQGTRLTVV.

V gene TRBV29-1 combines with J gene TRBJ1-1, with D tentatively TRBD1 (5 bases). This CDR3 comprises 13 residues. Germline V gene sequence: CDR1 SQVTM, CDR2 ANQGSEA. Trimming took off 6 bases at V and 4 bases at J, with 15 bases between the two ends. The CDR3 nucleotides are TGCAGCGTGGGGGTCCAGGGAAGCACTGAAGCTTTCTTT. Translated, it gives CSVGVQGSTEAFF.

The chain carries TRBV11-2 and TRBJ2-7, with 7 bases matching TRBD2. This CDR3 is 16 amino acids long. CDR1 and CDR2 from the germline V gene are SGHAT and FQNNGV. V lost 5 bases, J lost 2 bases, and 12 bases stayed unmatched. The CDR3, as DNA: TGTGCCAGCAGCCCCAATCGGGGGGACGGAGCCTACGAGCAGTACTTC. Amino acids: CASSPNRGDGAYEQYF.

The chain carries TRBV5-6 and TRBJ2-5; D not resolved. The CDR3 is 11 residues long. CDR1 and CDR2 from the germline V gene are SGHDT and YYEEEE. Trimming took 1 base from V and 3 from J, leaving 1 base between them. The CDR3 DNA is TGTGCCAGCAGCTTGAAAGAGACCCAGTACTTC. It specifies CASSLKETQYF. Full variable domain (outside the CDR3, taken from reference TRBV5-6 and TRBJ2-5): DAGVTQSPTHLIKTRGQQVTLRCSPKSGHDTVSWYQQALGQGPQFIFQYYEEEERQRGNFPDRFSGHQFPNYSSELNVNALLLGDSALYLCASSLKETQYFGPGTRLLVL.

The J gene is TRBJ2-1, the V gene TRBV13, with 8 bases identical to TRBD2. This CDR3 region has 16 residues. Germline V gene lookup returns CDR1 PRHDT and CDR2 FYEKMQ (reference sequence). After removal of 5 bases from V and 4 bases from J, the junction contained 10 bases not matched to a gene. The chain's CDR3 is CASSPTGTRGYNEQFF. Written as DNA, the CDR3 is TGTGCCAGCAGCCCAACCGGGACTAGGGGGTACAATGAGCAGTTCTTC.

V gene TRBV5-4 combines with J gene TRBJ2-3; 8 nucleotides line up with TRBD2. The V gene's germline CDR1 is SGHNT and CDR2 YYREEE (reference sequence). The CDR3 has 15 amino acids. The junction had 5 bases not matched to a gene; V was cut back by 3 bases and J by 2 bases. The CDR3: CASSWASGHTDTQYF. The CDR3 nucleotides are TGTGCCAGCAGCTGGGCTAGCGGGCACACAGATACGCAGTATTTT.

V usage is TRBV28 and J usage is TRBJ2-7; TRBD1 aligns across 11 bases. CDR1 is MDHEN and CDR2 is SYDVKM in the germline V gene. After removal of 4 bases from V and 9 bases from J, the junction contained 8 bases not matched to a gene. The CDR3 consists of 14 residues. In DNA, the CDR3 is TGTGCCAGCAGTTGGGGACAGGGGGATATGGGGCAGTACTTC. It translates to CASSWGQGDMGQYF. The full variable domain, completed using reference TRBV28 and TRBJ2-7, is DVKVTQSSRYLVKRTGEKVFLECVQDMDHENMFWYRQDPGLGLRLIYFSYDVKMKEKGDIPEGYSVSREKKERFSLILESASTNQTSMYLCASSWGQGDMGQYFGPGTRLTVT.

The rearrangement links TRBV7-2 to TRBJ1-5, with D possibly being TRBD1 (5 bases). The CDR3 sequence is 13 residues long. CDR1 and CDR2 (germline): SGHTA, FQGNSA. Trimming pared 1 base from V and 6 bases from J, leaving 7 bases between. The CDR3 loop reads CASSLEGSQPQHF. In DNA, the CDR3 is TGTGCCAGCAGCTTAGAGGGGAGTCAGCCCCAGCATTTT.

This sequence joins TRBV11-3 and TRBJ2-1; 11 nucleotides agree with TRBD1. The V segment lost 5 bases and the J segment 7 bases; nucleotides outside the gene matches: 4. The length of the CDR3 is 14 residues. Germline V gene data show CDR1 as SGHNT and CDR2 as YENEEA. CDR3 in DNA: TGTGCCAGCAGCGGGACAGGGGGTCGGAATGAGCAGTTCTTC. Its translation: CASSGTGGRNEQFF.

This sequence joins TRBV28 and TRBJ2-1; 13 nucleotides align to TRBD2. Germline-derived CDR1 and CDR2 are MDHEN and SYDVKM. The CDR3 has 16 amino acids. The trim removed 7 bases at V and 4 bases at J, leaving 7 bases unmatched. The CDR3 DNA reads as TGTGCCAGCAAGACTAGCGGGAGGCCAGTTTACAATGAGCAGTTCTTC. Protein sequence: CASKTSGRPVYNEQFF. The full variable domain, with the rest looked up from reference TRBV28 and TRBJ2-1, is DVKVTQSSRYLVKRTGEKVFLECVQDMDHENMFWYRQDPGLGLRLIYFSYDVKMKEKGDIPEGYSVSREKKERFSLILESASTNQTSMYLCASKTSGRPVYNEQFFGPGTRLTVL.

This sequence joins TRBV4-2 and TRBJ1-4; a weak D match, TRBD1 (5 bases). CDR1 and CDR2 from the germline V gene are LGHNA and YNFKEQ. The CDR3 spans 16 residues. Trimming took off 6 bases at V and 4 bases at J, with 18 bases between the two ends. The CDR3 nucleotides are TGTGCCAGCAGGCAGGAAGAAGGGGCGAATAATGAAAAACTGTTTTTT. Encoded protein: CASRQEEGANNEKLFF.

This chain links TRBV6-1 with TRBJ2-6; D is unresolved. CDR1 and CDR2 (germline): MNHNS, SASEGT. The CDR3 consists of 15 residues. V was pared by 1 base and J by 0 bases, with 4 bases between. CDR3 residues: CASSEESSGANVLTF. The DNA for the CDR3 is TGTGCCAGCAGTGAAGAGAGCTCTGGGGCCAACGTCCTGACTTTC.

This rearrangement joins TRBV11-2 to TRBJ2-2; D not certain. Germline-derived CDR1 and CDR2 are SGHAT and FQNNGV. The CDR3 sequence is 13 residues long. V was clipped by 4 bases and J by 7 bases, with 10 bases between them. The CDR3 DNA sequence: TGTGCCAGCAGCTACGTGCGTGGCGGGGAGCTGTTTTTT. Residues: CASSYVRGGELFF.